Shown below are 11 T cell receptor beta chains from a single sample sequenced in a study of shared clonotypes between healthy human individuals. Produced via immunoSEQ multiplex PCR; TCRdb's table is partial and in-frame only. This sample has 700,000 or so clones, with around 72% found just once. The specimen was memory CD4+ T cells sorted from blood. Sample subset: CD45RA-negative fraction. The origin of the receptors is a woman aged 25 to 39 in good health.

The gene calls are TRBV9 and TRBJ2-7; no definite D call. V dropped 1 base and J dropped 6 bases, with 14 bases sitting between them. The CDR3 has 14 amino acids. Germline V lookup: CDR1 SGDLS, CDR2 YYNGEE. CDR3 DNA sequence: TGTGCCAGCAGCGTAAACTTAGTAGGGTCCGAGCAGTACTTC. Translated: CASSVNLVGSEQYF.

The V gene is TRBV7-9, the J gene TRBJ1-1; possible D gene TRBD1, 5 bases. The germline V gene encodes CDR1 SEHNR and CDR2 FQNEAQ (reference sequence). This CDR3 contains 15 residues. V was cut by 7 bases and J by 4 bases, with 19 bases left in between. DNA for the CDR3: TGTGCCAGCAACGAGATTCAGGGTCAGCGCACTGAAGCTTTCTTT. Amino acids: CASNEIQGQRTEAFF.

This clone was counted between two and nine times. This chain joins TRBV19 and TRBJ1-5; 11 nucleotides align to TRBD1. The germline V gene encodes CDR1 LNHDA and CDR2 SQIVND (reference sequence). The junction had 11 bases not matched to a gene; V was cut back by 9 bases and J by 4 bases. This CDR3 has 16 amino acids. The chain's CDR3 is CASQRGQGASNQPQHF. The DNA of the CDR3 is TGTGCCAGCCAACGCGGACAGGGGGCTAGTAATCAGCCCCAGCATTTT.

A remark on this clone: This CDR3 is also generated by other DNA sequences in the sample. The V gene is TRBV19, the J gene TRBJ2-6, with D unresolved. Germline V gene sequence: CDR1 LNHDA, CDR2 SQIVND (reference sequence). CDR3 length: 15 amino acids. Trimming removed 0 bases from V and 0 bases from J, with 3 bases in between. The CDR3 spells CASSIEGSGANVLTF. In DNA, the CDR3 is TGTGCCAGTAGTATAGAAGGCTCTGGGGCCAACGTCCTGACTTTC.

Concerning this clone itself: This likely traces to a read error, being one base from a far larger clone. The chain recombines TRBV18 with TRBJ2-6, with a possible D match to TRBD1 (5 bases). Trimming shortened V by 4 bases and J by 8 bases, and 12 bases separated the two germline ends. Looked up from germline, CDR1 is KGHSH and CDR2 is LQKENI. This CDR3 region has 14 residues. CDR3 loop: CASSQGNETNVLTF. The CDR3, as DNA: TGTGCCAGCTCACAGGGGAACGAGACCAACGTCCTGACTTTC.

The chain links TRBV7-9 to TRBJ2-5; D assignment may be TRBD1 or TRBD2 (5 bases each). This CDR3 region has 12 residues. Germline V gene data show CDR1 as SEHNR and CDR2 as FQNEAQ (reference sequence). The germline V and J ends were trimmed by 5 bases and 4 bases, with 8 bases remaining between them. The CDR3 nucleotides read TGTGCCAGCAGCCCCGGGGCAGAGACCCAGTACTTC. It yields the protein CASSPGAETQYF. Variable domain in full (rest from reference TRBV7-9 and TRBJ2-5): DTGVSQNPRHKITKRGQNVTFRCDPISEHNRLYWYRQTLGQGPEFLTYFQNEAQLEKSRLLSDRFSAERPKGSFSTLEIQRTEQGDSAMYLCASSPGAETQYFGPGTRLLVL.

The chain uses TRBV7-6 and TRBJ1-5, with 12 nucleotides matching TRBD1. The V gene end was trimmed by 1 base and the J gene end by 2 bases; junction bases not matched to a gene: 12. The CDR3 has 20 amino acids. CDR1 and CDR2 from the germline V gene are SGHVS and FNYEAQ. CDR3 in amino acids: CASSLEPGQGAGGRNQPQHF. CDR3 sequence (DNA): TGTGCCAGCAGCTTAGAACCGGGACAGGGGGCAGGAGGGCGCAATCAGCCCCAGCATTTT.

J is TRBJ1-2 and V is TRBV7-9; D remains unclear. This CDR3 contains 14 residues. Germline V gene data show CDR1 as SEHNR and CDR2 as FQNEAQ (reference sequence). The V end lost 5 bases, the J end lost 0 bases, and 10 bases lay between the germline ends. The CDR3 bases are TGTGCCAGCAGCCTAGAGTCGGCTAACTATGGCTACACCTTC. This encodes CASSLESANYGYTF.

A note on this clone: Given a much more abundant clone one base away, this may be a read error. J is TRBJ2-3 and V is TRBV7-9; no clear D. The germline V gene encodes CDR1 SEHNR and CDR2 FQNEAQ (reference sequence). Trimming left V 3 bases short and J 0 bases short, with 1 base between. The CDR3 runs to 12 residues. The CDR3 here is CASSFSTDTQYF. CDR3 coding DNA: TGTGCCAGCAGCTTTAGCACAGATACGCAGTATTTT.

This clone has a handful of counts. The rearrangement joins TRBV7-2 to TRBJ2-5; no clear D gene. This CDR3 comprises 16 residues. CDR1 and CDR2 from the germline V gene are SGHTA and FQGNSA. Trimming took off 2 bases at V and 2 bases at J, with 15 bases between the two ends. The DNA for the CDR3 is TGTGCCAGCAGCTTATTTTACCTGGACGGACAAGAGACCCAGTACTTC. Its protein product is CASSLFYLDGQETQYF.

The CDR3 is CASSYRVPRYGYTF. The CDR3 DNA follows: TGTGCCAGCAGCTACAGGGTCCCCCGCTATGGCTACACCTTC. The chain is built from TRBV28 and TRBJ1-2; TRBD1 is a possible D gene (6 bases). Germline V CDR1 and CDR2: MDHEN, SYDVKM. The CDR3 is 14 amino acids. With 6 bases removed from V and 4 bases from J, the gap between germline ends came to 15 bases.